The clone carrying this T cell receptor beta chain has only a few counts. Its antigen remains unidentified. Runs used v3.0 of the immunoSEQ assay and were done at survey level. Method: immunoSEQ multiplex PCR; TCRdb's copy keeps in-frame clones and lacks some. The table records 30,000 or so clones, about 70% of them present only once. This CDR3 comprises 16 residues. V dropped 0 bases and J dropped 2; count of bases not matched to a gene: 6. Germline CDR1 is MNHNY and CDR2 is SVGAGI (reference sequence). This entry comes from a study of long-term antiretroviral therapy in people with HIV. Overall study findings and caveats: Blood draws took place between about 2004 and 2018 and possibly involved older ART regimens. Transplant-donor-level diversity was not reached after ART, though diversity increased.

Every participant with HIV received treatment in the United States. Cryopreserved PBMC samples of roughly 0.85-10 million cells were used for DNA extraction. The genes are TRBV6-6 and TRBJ1-1; 7 nucleotides agree with TRBD1. The receptor comes from a man aged 45-60 years with HIV. The material sequenced was unsorted PBMCs, taken 3 years after starting antiretroviral therapy. The CDR3 coding sequence is TGTGCCAGCAGTTACTCGGGACAGCGTTCTAACACTGAAGCTTTCTTT. Its protein is CASSYSGQRSNTEAFF.